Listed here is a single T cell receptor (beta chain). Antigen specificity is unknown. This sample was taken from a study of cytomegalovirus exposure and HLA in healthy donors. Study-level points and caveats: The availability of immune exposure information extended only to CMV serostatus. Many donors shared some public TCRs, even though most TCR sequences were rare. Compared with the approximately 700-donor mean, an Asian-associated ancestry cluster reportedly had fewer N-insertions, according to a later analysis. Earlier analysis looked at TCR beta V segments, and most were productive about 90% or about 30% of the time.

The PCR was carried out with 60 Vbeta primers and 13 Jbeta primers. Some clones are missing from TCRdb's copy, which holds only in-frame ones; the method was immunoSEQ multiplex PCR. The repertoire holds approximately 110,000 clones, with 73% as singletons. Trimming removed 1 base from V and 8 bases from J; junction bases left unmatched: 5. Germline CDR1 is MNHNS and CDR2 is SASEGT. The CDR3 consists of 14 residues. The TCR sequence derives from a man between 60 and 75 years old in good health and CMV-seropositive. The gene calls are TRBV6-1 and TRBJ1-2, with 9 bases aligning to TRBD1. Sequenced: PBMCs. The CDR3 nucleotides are TGTGCCAGCAGTGAAGGACAGGGGGTTTACGGCTACACCTTC. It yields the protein CASSEGQGVYGYTF.